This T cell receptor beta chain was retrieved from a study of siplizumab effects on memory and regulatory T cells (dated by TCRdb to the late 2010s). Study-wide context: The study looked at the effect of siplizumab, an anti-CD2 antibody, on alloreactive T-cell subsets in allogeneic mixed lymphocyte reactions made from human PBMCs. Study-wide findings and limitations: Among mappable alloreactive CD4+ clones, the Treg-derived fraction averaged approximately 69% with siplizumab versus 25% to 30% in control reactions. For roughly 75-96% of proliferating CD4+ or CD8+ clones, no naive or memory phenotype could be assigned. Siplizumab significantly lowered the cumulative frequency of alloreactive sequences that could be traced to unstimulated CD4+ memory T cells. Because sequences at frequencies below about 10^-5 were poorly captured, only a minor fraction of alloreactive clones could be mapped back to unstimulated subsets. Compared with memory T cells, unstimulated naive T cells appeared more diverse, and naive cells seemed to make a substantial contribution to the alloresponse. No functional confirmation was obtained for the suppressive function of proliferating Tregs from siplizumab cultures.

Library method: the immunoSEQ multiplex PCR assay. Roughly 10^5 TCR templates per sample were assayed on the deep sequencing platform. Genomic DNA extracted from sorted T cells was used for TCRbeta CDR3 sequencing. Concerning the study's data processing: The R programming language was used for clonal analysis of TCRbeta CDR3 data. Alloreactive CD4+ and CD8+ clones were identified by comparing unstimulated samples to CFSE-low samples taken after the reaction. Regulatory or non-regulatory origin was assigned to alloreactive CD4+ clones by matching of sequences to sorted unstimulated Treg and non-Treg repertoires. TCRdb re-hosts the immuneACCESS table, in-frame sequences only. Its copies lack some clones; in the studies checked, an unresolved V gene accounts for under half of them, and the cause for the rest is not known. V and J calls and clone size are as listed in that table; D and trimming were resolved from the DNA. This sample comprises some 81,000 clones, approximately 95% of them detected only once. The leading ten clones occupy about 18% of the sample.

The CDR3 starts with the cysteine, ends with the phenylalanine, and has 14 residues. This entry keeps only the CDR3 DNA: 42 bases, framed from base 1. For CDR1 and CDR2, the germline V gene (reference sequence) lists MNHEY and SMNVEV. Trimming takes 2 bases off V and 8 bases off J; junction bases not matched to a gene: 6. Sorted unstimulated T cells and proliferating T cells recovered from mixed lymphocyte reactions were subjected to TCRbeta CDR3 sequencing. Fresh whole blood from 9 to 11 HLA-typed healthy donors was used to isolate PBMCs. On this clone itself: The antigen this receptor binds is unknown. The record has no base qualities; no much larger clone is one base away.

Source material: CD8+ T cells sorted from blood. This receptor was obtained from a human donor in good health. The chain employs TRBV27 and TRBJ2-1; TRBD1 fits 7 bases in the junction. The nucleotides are TGTGCCAGCAGTTTAACGGACAGGCGGTATGAGCAGTTCTTC. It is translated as CASSLTDRRYEQFF.